The clone carrying this T cell receptor (beta chain) was counted ten times or more. Its antigen is undetermined. This sample stems from a study of CD8 T cells in ankylosing spondylitis. This CDR3 spans 13 amino acids. V dropped 8 bases and J dropped 5 bases, with 12 bases sitting between them. Looked up from germline, CDR1 is MDHEN and CDR2 is SYDVKM. Study outcomes and limitations: A TCR beta motif of 8 or 9 highly homologous variants appeared characteristic of ankylosing spondylitis blood. Disease-linked clones were found to be CD8+ and relatively rare in peripheral blood. There was reportedly significant enrichment of clones that were disease-linked in matched ankylosing spondylitis synovial fluid.

Researchers built TCR beta libraries using quantitative 5'-RACE with molecular barcodes. In TCRdb, the 5' RACE reads were re-called with MiXCR into one record per CDR3 protein. The sample has 250,000 to 400,000 distinct CDR3 sequences, 11% seen once; the top ten hold roughly 9.2%. V is TRBV28 and J is TRBJ2-2; either TRBD1 or TRBD2 may fit D (5 bases each). This TCR came from a female donor with ankylosing spondylitis or in good health (not recorded which). Sequencing was performed on blood, either unsorted or a sorted T cell fraction (not recorded which). Here the CDR3 reads CASFTGGTGELFF. The DNA for the CDR3 is TGTGCCAGCTTCACAGGAGGAACCGGGGAGCTGTTTTTT.